These 7 T cell receptor beta chains came from one sample sequenced in a study of shared clonotypes between healthy human individuals. Clones were sequenced by immunoSEQ multiplex PCR, and TCRdb holds only the in-frame ones, with some missing. The table shows around 1.4 million clones, with just under 99% occurring only once. The sequenced material came from naive CD4+ T cells sorted from blood. Subset in this sample: CD45RA+ positively selected. The receptors derive from a man in his thirties or forties in good health.

The V and J genes are TRBV7-9 and TRBJ1-5; D not resolved. Per germline, CDR1 SEHNR and CDR2 FQNEAQ (reference sequence). The CDR3 sequence is 14 residues long. Deletions cut 5 bases from V and 3 bases from J, with 11 bases between. CDR3 amino acids: CASSPGRLNQPQHF. For the CDR3, the DNA is TGTGCCAGCAGCCCCGGCAGGCTCAATCAGCCCCAGCATTTT.

The chain is built from TRBV28 and TRBJ1-1; D unclear. CDR3 size: 12 residues. Deletions cut 7 bases from V and 4 bases from J, with 10 bases between. Germline V lookup: CDR1 MDHEN, CDR2 SYDVKM. CDR3 sequence reads: CASTSGITEAFF. The CDR3 DNA follows: TGTGCCAGCACCTCGGGGATCACTGAAGCTTTCTTT. Using reference TRBV28 and TRBJ1-1 for the parts outside the CDR3, the full variable domain is DVKVTQSSRYLVKRTGEKVFLECVQDMDHENMFWYRQDPGLGLRLIYFSYDVKMKEKGDIPEGYSVSREKKERFSLILESASTNQTSMYLCASTSGITEAFFGQGTRLTVV.

The rearrangement uses TRBV7-6 and TRBJ2-2; 9 positions agree with TRBD2. Germline values: CDR1 SGHVS, CDR2 FNYEAQ. V shed 0 bases and J 0 bases; nucleotides not matched to a gene: 5. The CDR3 totals 18 residues. This CDR3 is CASSLALVAGANTGELFF. For the CDR3, the DNA is TGTGCCAGCAGCTTAGCGCTCGTAGCGGGAGCGAACACCGGGGAGCTGTTTTTT.

The table lists this clone with a count of one. V is TRBV29-1 and J is TRBJ2-3; 8 nucleotides line up with TRBD1. V lost 7 bases to trimming and J lost 4 bases; unmatched junction nucleotides: 7. CDR1 is SQVTM, CDR2 ANQGSEA, per germline. This CDR3 has 13 residues. The CDR3 DNA follows: TGCAGCGGGTGGGGGACAGGAGCAGATACGCAGTATTTT. Translated, it gives CSGWGTGADTQYF.

The CDR3 nucleotides are TGTGCCAGCAGCCGGGGAAGGACTACCTCGACCTACGAGCAGTACTTC. Encoded protein: CASSRGRTTSTYEQYF. The chain combines TRBV7-2 with TRBJ2-7; D is perhaps TRBD2 (6 bases). The CDR3 covers 16 residues. Germline V gene lookup returns CDR1 SGHTA and CDR2 FQGNSA. V was pared by 5 bases and J by 2 bases, with 19 bases between.

The rearrangement uses TRBV5-6 and TRBJ1-1, with no clear D. Trimming removed 4 bases from V and 7 bases from J, with 11 bases in between. CDR1 is SGHDT and CDR2 is YYEEEE in the germline V gene. CDR3 length equals 12 residues. The chain's CDR3 is CASSLGPSEAFF. CDR3 sequence (DNA): TGTGCCAGCAGCCTTGGACCGAGTGAAGCTTTCTTT.

In its sample, this clone was seen once. This CDR3 is CASSSTGEQYF. The CDR3 bases are TGTGCCAGCAGTTCGACGGGGGAGCAGTACTTC. The J gene is TRBJ2-7, the V gene TRBV6-6; possibly TRBD2 for D (5 bases). Germline CDR1 MNHNY, CDR2 SVGAGI (reference sequence). The CDR3 spans 11 residues. V was clipped by 4 bases and J by 7 bases, with 8 bases between them.